Below, 14 T cell receptor beta chains from the same sample are listed, as sequenced in a study of blood T cell repertoires in COVID-19. This table comes from immunoSEQ multiplex PCR, and its TCRdb copy is limited to in-frame clones, with some not included. Altogether approximately 290,000 clones are present, 90% being singletons, with the ten largest covering 3.5% to 4.5%. The specimen sequenced was PBMCs or T cells enriched from blood (not recorded which). Receptor source: a woman aged 18-29 years with acute COVID-19.

The rearrangement links TRBV28 to TRBJ2-4; 7 bases map to TRBD2. CDR1 and CDR2 from the germline V gene are MDHEN and SYDVKM. The CDR3 totals 14 residues. The ends lost 3 bases at V and 8 bases at J; junction bases unmatched: 7. CDR3 in amino acids: CASSFVVGGDIQYF. The CDR3 DNA reads as TGTGCCAGCAGTTTTGTTGTGGGGGGGGACATTCAGTACTTC. Based on the CDR3 plus reference TRBV28 and TRBJ2-4, the full variable domain is DVKVTQSSRYLVKRTGEKVFLECVQDMDHENMFWYRQDPGLGLRLIYFSYDVKMKEKGDIPEGYSVSREKKERFSLILESASTNQTSMYLCASSFVVGGDIQYFGAGTRLSVL.

The J gene is TRBJ1-2, the V gene TRBV12-3 or TRBV12-4, with D perhaps TRBD1 (5 bases). The V end lost 6 bases, the J end lost 6 bases, and 14 bases lay between the germline ends. The CDR3 has 13 residues. CDR3 bases: TGTGCCAGCAGAGTTTCAGGACATGATGGCTACACCTTC. It is translated as CASRVSGHDGYTF.

The CDR3 reads CASSLGQNYGYTF. For the CDR3, the DNA is TGTGCCAGCAGCTTGGGACAAAACTATGGCTACACCTTC. The rearrangement links TRBV9 to TRBJ1-2, with D tentatively TRBD1 (6 bases). This CDR3 region has 13 residues. The germline V gene encodes CDR1 SGDLS and CDR2 YYNGEE. V lost 4 bases, J lost 2 bases, and 9 bases lay in between.

The rearrangement links TRBV6-6 to TRBJ2-5; 10 positions agree with TRBD2. The ends lost 7 bases at V and 3 bases at J; junction bases unmatched: 11. This CDR3 is built from 16 residues. Germline loops: CDR1 MNHNY, CDR2 SVGAGI (reference sequence). The CDR3 protein is CASIPRLAGDKETQYF. CDR3 in DNA: TGTGCCAGCATTCCGCGGCTAGCGGGAGATAAAGAGACCCAGTACTTC.

This clone was counted only a few times. This chain uses TRBV7-2 with TRBJ2-3, with TRBD1 identical over 8 bases. With V trimmed by 1 base and J by 12 bases, 6 bases remained unmatched. The germline gives CDR1 SGHTA, CDR2 FQGNSA. The CDR3 has 13 amino acids. CDR3 region: CASSLEVGQAQYF. In DNA form, the CDR3 reads TGTGCCAGCAGCTTAGAGGTGGGACAGGCACAGTATTTT. Filled out from reference TRBV7-2 and TRBJ2-3, the complete variable domain reads GAGVSQSPSNKVTEKGKDVELRCDPISGHTALYWYRQSLGQGLEFLIYFQGNSAPDKSGLPSDRFSAERTGGSVSTLTIQRTQQEDSAVYLCASSLEVGQAQYFGPGTRLTVL.

This clone is a singleton in its sample. The chain uses TRBV11-3 and TRBJ1-4; 8 nucleotides line up with TRBD1. The V gene end was trimmed by 4 bases and the J gene end by 8 bases; junction bases not matched to a gene: 6. The germline gives CDR1 SGHNT, CDR2 YENEEA. The CDR3 is 14 residues long. The chain's CDR3 is CASSSRQGKEKLFF. The CDR3 bases are TGTGCCAGCAGCTCAAGACAGGGGAAGGAAAAACTGTTTTTT.

The J gene is TRBJ1-6, the V gene TRBV7-9, with TRBD1 as a possible D gene (5 bases). Germline V CDR1 and CDR2: SEHNR, FQNEAQ (reference sequence). This CDR3 is 17 amino acids long. The germline V and J ends were trimmed by 1 base and 6 bases, with 16 bases remaining between them. CDR3 sequence: CASSLVLADTFNSPLHF. DNA of the CDR3: TGTGCCAGCAGCTTAGTATTGGCGGACACCTTTAATTCACCCCTCCACTTT.

This sequence joins TRBV6-1 and TRBJ2-1; TRBD2 matches at 11 bases. V lost 1 base, J lost 8 bases, and 7 bases stayed unmatched. Germline V gene sequence: CDR1 MNHNS, CDR2 SASEGT. The CDR3 runs 16 residues. CDR3: CASSEGVLAGVYEQFF. The CDR3 coding sequence is TGTGCCAGCAGTGAAGGAGTACTAGCGGGAGTCTATGAGCAGTTCTTC.

The rearrangement links TRBV7-3 to TRBJ2-7; 7 positions match TRBD1. The CDR3 extends over 14 amino acids. The ends lost 4 bases at V and 0 bases at J; junction bases unmatched: 3. The V gene's germline CDR1 is SGHTA and CDR2 FQGTGA. CDR3 DNA: TGTGCCAGCAGCTCGACAGGGAGCTCCTACGAGCAGTACTTC. It codes for CASSSTGSSYEQYF.

The rearrangement uses TRBV4-1 and TRBJ1-1; D is undetermined. The CDR3 has 15 residues. Germline V gene lookup returns CDR1 MGHRA and CDR2 YSYEKL. V lost 0 bases to trimming and J lost 10 bases, with 18 bases between them. As DNA, the CDR3 is TGCGCCAGCAGCCAAGATGAGGTCGTGGTCCCTGTAGCTTTCTTT. Encoded protein: CASSQDEVVVPVAFF.

The chain joins TRBV13 to TRBJ2-7, with D possibly matching TRBD1 (6 bases). V was cut by 4 bases and J by 2 bases, with 12 bases left in between. Looked up from germline, CDR1 is PRHDT and CDR2 is FYEKMQ (reference sequence). The CDR3 loop spans 14 amino acids. Written as DNA, the CDR3 is TGTGCCAGCAGCTCACAGGGAATCCCCTACGAGCAGTACTTC. Protein sequence: CASSSQGIPYEQYF.

J is TRBJ2-3 and V is TRBV7-2; 13 positions agree with TRBD2. V was clipped by 0 bases and J by 6 bases; unmatched bases: 15. In germline, CDR1 is SGHTA, CDR2 FQGNSA. The CDR3 has 20 amino acids. The CDR3 DNA sequence: TGTGCCAGCAGCTTAGCGCCCTTAGGGACTAGCGGGACGACCCGGGATACGCAGTATTTT. Encoded protein: CASSLAPLGTSGTTRDTQYF.

V and J are TRBV6-5 and TRBJ1-1, with D unresolved. This CDR3 has 12 residues. Deletions cut 6 bases from V and 3 bases from J, with 8 bases between. Germline assignment: CDR1 MNHEY and CDR2 SVGAGI. CDR3 amino acids: CASSKRDTEAFF. CDR3 nucleotides: TGTGCCAGCAGCAAACGGGACACTGAAGCTTTCTTT.

CDR3 loop: CASSRFQGAGMGTEAFF. The DNA of the CDR3 is TGTGCCAGCAGTCGATTTCAGGGGGCCGGTATGGGGACTGAAGCTTTCTTT. The rearrangement joins TRBV27 to TRBJ1-1, with 8 positions matching TRBD1. Germline CDR1 and CDR2: MNHEY and SMNVEV (reference sequence). The V and J ends lost 5 bases and 5 bases, in that order; junction bases with no gene match: 16. This CDR3 is 17 amino acids long.